The 14 T cell receptor beta chains below all came from one sample that was sequenced in a study of cytomegalovirus exposure and HLA in healthy donors. The method was immunoSEQ multiplex PCR; TCRdb's version includes in-frame clones alone and lacks a portion of them. The table shows approximately 170,000 clones, with 91% occurring only once. Sequenced material: PBMCs. The receptors here all came from a woman younger than 30 in good health and CMV-seropositive.

The chain couples TRBV11-3 to TRBJ2-1; TRBD2 agrees at 15 bases. This CDR3 contains 18 residues. CDR1 and CDR2 (germline): SGHNT, YENEEA. The V gene end was trimmed by 1 base and the J gene end by 7 bases; junction bases not matched to a gene: 8. CDR3 nucleotide sequence: TGTGCCAGCAGCTTAGGAGGGACTAGCGGGAGGTTAGGGAATGAGCAGTTCTTC. Translating it yields CASSLGGTSGRLGNEQFF.

This rearrangement joins TRBV5-6 to TRBJ2-5; the D is unclear. The CDR3 spans 14 residues. Trimming cost V 1 base and J 4 bases, with 11 bases left between them. CDR1 is SGHDT, CDR2 YYEEEE, per germline. CDR3 bases: TGTGCCAGCAGCTTGTACGTTATCGGAGAGACCCAGTACTTC. Its protein is CASSLYVIGETQYF.

The chain recombines TRBV4-3 with TRBJ2-7, with 14 bases aligning to TRBD2. The germline gives CDR1 LGHNA, CDR2 YSLEER. The CDR3 is made up of 16 amino acids. V was clipped by 1 base and J by 7 bases; unmatched bases: 6. This CDR3 reads CASSQGLAGGGAEQYF. The CDR3 DNA reads TGCGCCAGCAGCCAAGGACTAGCGGGAGGGGGTGCAGAGCAGTACTTC.

The sample holds one count of this clone. V usage is TRBV19 and J usage is TRBJ2-5; TRBD1 aligns across 7 bases. V shed 2 bases, J shed 5 bases, and the junction held 8 bases outside the gene matches. CDR1 is LNHDA, CDR2 SQIVND, per germline (reference sequence). This CDR3 has 15 residues. CDR3 amino acids: CASSIWETGRETQYF. The CDR3 DNA reads as TGTGCCAGTAGTATATGGGAGACAGGGCGTGAGACCCAGTACTTC.

V and J are TRBV7-3 and TRBJ2-1; 13 bases are a match to TRBD2. This CDR3 has 15 amino acids. Germline trimming cut 6 bases from V and 5 bases from J; bases unmatched to any gene: 4. Germline V gene data show CDR1 as SGHTA and CDR2 as FQGTGA. The CDR3 DNA sequence: TGTGCCAGCAGTTTAGGACTAGCGGGAGACAATGAGCAGTTCTTC. Amino acid sequence: CASSLGLAGDNEQFF.

This chain joins TRBV15 and TRBJ2-5; 10 bases agree with TRBD2. The CDR3 sequence is 17 residues long. J gave up 3 bases and V 0 bases, and 7 bases lay outside the gene matches. Germline CDR1 reads LNHNV; CDR2 reads YYDKDF (reference sequence). The CDR3 protein is CATSRDKTSGIKETQYF. The CDR3 coding sequence is TGTGCCACCAGCAGAGATAAAACTAGCGGGATCAAAGAGACCCAGTACTTC.

The chain links TRBV6-1 to TRBJ2-7, with a weak D call TRBD1 (5 bases). The CDR3 length is 13 residues. Trimming cost V 4 bases and J 5 bases, with 12 bases left between them. CDR1 is MNHNS, CDR2 SASEGT, per germline. The CDR3: CASSAGPRDEQYF. Written as DNA, the CDR3 is TGTGCCAGCAGTGCCGGGCCCAGGGACGAGCAGTACTTC.

The chain employs TRBV7-6 and TRBJ2-5, with D tentatively TRBD2 (6 bases). V shed 5 bases and J shed 5 bases, with 9 bases lying between them. CDR3 length: 12 amino acids. CDR1 is SGHVS, CDR2 FNYEAQ, per germline. CDR3 in amino acids: CASSRAGETQYF. The CDR3 region has the DNA TGTGCCAGCAGCAGGGCGGGGGAGACCCAGTACTTC.

The gene calls are TRBV21-1 and TRBJ2-7; TRBD1 is the table's D call, not checked against the DNA. TRBV21-1 is assigned pseudogene status. CDR3 length: 15 residues. The CDR3, as DNA: TGTGCCAGCAGCGCCGGGACAGGGAACCGTTACGAGCAGTACTTC. Encoded protein: CASSAGTGNRYEQYF.

This clone appeared once. This chain uses TRBV18 with TRBJ2-3; 11 nucleotides line up with TRBD2. With 1 base clipped from V and 2 bases from J, the junction kept 8 bases outside the gene matches. Germline CDR1 KGHSH, CDR2 LQKENI. CDR3 size: 18 residues. CDR3 in DNA: TGTGCCAGCTCACCACTAGCGGGGGGGCCGAAGAACACAGATACGCAGTATTTT. Its protein product is CASSPLAGGPKNTDTQYF.

V and J are TRBV5-6 and TRBJ1-1; D call uncertain. V lost 3 bases to trimming and J lost 3 bases, with 18 bases between them. The CDR3 runs to 16 residues. CDR1 is SGHDT, CDR2 YYEEEE, per germline. This CDR3 reads CASSSSNIPRDTEAFF. The CDR3 DNA is TGTGCCAGCAGCTCGAGCAACATACCTCGGGACACTGAAGCTTTCTTT.

The chain carries TRBV6-1 and TRBJ2-6; the D gene is possibly TRBD1 (5 bases). V lost 7 bases and J 2 bases, leaving 6 bases between the germline ends. The V gene's germline CDR1 is MNHNS and CDR2 SASEGT. The CDR3 has 13 amino acids. DNA for the CDR3: TGTGCCAGCACCAGGGCTGGGGCCAACGTCCTGACTTTC. Residues: CASTRAGANVLTF.

The chain carries TRBV7-6 and TRBJ1-4, with D perhaps TRBD1 (6 bases). The CDR3 covers 15 residues. Trimming took 5 bases from V and 3 from J, leaving 13 bases between them. CDR1 is SGHVS and CDR2 is FNYEAQ in the germline V gene. CDR3 nucleotides: TGTGCCAGCAGCGGCAGACAGGTTGCTAATGAAAAACTGTTTTTT. This gives the protein CASSGRQVANEKLFF.

This clone has a single count. This chain links TRBV7-9 with TRBJ2-5; tentative D call: TRBD1 (5 bases). Trimming removed 1 base at V and 3 bases at J, with 15 bases between. This CDR3 has 16 amino acids. From germline, CDR1 is SEHNR and CDR2 FQNEAQ (reference sequence). The CDR3 spells CASSLVLTGDKETQYF. CDR3 DNA sequence: TGTGCCAGCAGCTTAGTTTTAACAGGAGATAAAGAGACCCAGTACTTC.